A selection of T cell receptor beta chains follows, all from one sample in a study of naive and memory T cell subsets. TCRdb recomputed calls from the UMI-ligation and nested PCR reads with MiXCR, one row per CDR3 protein. Among 99,000 or so distinct CDR3 sequences listed, 14% were seen once. The sample consisted of naive CD8+ T cells from blood. Source of these receptors: a human donor in good health. CDR3s include the opening cysteine and the closing phenylalanine or tryptophan. D genes are given only for firm matches. Some rows have no size entry. The others give once, few or many, or a class for an expanded clone.

>12|.|.|TRBV12-3/TRBV12-4|TRBJ2-7
CASSFQGYEQYF
TGTGCCAGCAGTTTCCAAGGGTACGAGCAGTACTTC
>13|.|.|TRBV27|TRBJ1-1
CASTKHPRTEAFF
TGTGCCAGCACCAAACATCCGAGGACTGAAGCTTTCTTT
>15|.|.|TRBV4-3|TRBJ1-1
CASSQESFSMGEAFF
TGCGCCAGCAGCCAAGAATCCTTCTCCATGGGGGAAGCTTTCTTT
>14|.|few|TRBV9|TRBJ2-3
CASKGGGSTDTQYF
TGTGCCAGCAAGGGGGGGGGAAGCACAGATACGCAGTATTTT
>14|TRBD1|.|TRBV27|TRBJ1-1
CASSLYTGGPEAFF
TGTGCCAGCAGTTTATATACAGGGGGCCCTGAAGCTTTCTTT
>13|.|.|TRBV12-3/TRBV12-4|TRBJ1-1
CASSSGTLTEAFF
TGTGCCAGCAGTTCGGGGACTCTCACTGAAGCTTTCTTT
>16|TRBD2|.|TRBV4-3|TRBJ2-3
CASSQGGPMSTDTQYF
TGCGCCAGCAGCCAGGGAGGGCCAATGAGTACAGATACGCAGTATTTT
>13|.|few|TRBV25-1|TRBJ2-1
CASKGTDWGEQFF
TGTGCCAGCAAGGGTACGGATTGGGGTGAGCAGTTCTTC
>13|.|few|TRBV5-6|TRBJ2-2
CASSSAVSGELFF
TGTGCCAGCAGCTCCGCCGTCTCCGGGGAGCTGTTTTTT
>15|.|.|TRBV7-3|TRBJ2-3
CASSLWGNRADTQYF
TGTGCCAGCAGCTTATGGGGCAACCGAGCAGATACGCAGTATTTT
>16|.|.|TRBV27|TRBJ2-3
CASSHSLGGTTDTQYF
TGTGCCAGCAGCCATTCCTTGGGTGGGACCACAGATACGCAGTATTTT
>12|.|.|TRBV27|TRBJ2-5
CASKGGGETQYF
TGTGCCAGCAAGGGGGGGGGAGAGACCCAGTACTTC
>13|.|many|TRBV11-3|TRBJ1-1
CASSLLADTEAFF
TGTGCCAGCAGCTTATTAGCCGACACTGAAGCTTTCTTT
>12|.|few|TRBV24-1|TRBJ1-2
CATSSPIDGYTF
TGTGCCACCAGTAGCCCGATCGATGGCTACACCTTC
>16|TRBD1|.|TRBV12-3/TRBV12-4|TRBJ1-2
CASSLGGQGSYYGYTF
TGTGCCAGCAGTTTAGGAGGACAGGGCTCCTACTATGGCTACACCTTC
>13|.|few|TRBV7-2|TRBJ1-2
CASSLVPVEGYTF
TGTGCCAGCAGCTTAGTTCCGGTCGAGGGCTACACCTTC
>16|TRBD1|.|TRBV9|TRBJ1-2
CASSEGGGTGNYGYTF
TGTGCCAGCAGCGAGGGGGGTGGGACAGGGAACTATGGCTACACCTTC
>16|TRBD2|.|TRBV12-3/TRBV12-4|TRBJ2-5
CASSLRSGGLGETQYF
TGTGCCAGCAGTTTAAGAAGCGGGGGTCTCGGGGAGACCCAGTACTTC
>13|TRBD1|.|TRBV3-1|TRBJ1-2
CASSLDRGYGYTF
TGTGCCAGCAGCCTTGACAGGGGCTATGGCTACACCTTC
>18|TRBD2|few|TRBV12-3/TRBV12-4|TRBJ2-5
CASSTFGLARTNQETQYF
TGTGCCAGCAGCACCTTTGGACTAGCGAGAACTAACCAAGAGACCCAGTACTTC